The 23 T cell receptor beta chains below all came from one sample that was sequenced in a study of shared clonotypes between healthy human individuals. TCRdb's copy holds only in-frame clones and misses some; the assay was immunoSEQ multiplex PCR. The table has more than 150,000 clones, 85% to 95% seen once; the top ten hold 0.067%. Sequencing was done on a sample of naive CD4+ T cells sorted from blood. Subset meaning: CD45RA+ positively selected. The origin of the receptors is a woman aged 25 to 39 in good health.

This rearrangement joins TRBV12-1 to TRBJ2-1; no DNA check was done on the table's D call, TRBD2. TRBV12-1 is an annotated pseudogene. This CDR3 region has 15 residues. The CDR3 here is CASSFGPGGIDEQFF. The DNA for the CDR3 is TGTGCCAGCAGCTTTGGTCCCGGAGGTATCGATGAGCAGTTCTTC.

The chain uses TRBV4-1 and TRBJ1-4; 9 positions match TRBD1. The CDR3 loop spans 17 amino acids. The V gene's germline CDR1 is MGHRA and CDR2 YSYEKL. The junction had 6 bases not matched to a gene; V was cut back by 0 bases and J by 4 bases. This chain's CDR3 is CASSQDDRGRINEKLFF. Written as DNA, the CDR3 is TGCGCCAGCAGCCAAGACGACAGGGGGAGAATTAATGAAAAACTGTTTTTT.

The chain has TRBV7-6 and TRBJ2-7; D uncertain. V gave up 1 base and J gave up 5 bases, with 12 bases separating them. The CDR3 covers 14 residues. Per the germline V gene, CDR1 is SGHVS and CDR2 is FNYEAQ. The CDR3: CASSLESAGDEQYF. CDR3 DNA sequence: TGTGCCAGCAGCTTAGAATCCGCAGGTGACGAGCAGTACTTC.

The V gene is TRBV19, the J gene TRBJ2-7; tentatively, D is TRBD1 (5 bases). This CDR3 has 14 residues. Germline V lookup: CDR1 LNHDA, CDR2 SQIVND (reference sequence). Trimming removed 5 bases at V and 3 bases at J, with 14 bases between. The CDR3: CASSSAQESYEQYF. The CDR3 DNA follows: TGTGCCAGTAGTTCCGCACAGGAGAGCTACGAGCAGTACTTC.

This sequence joins TRBV6-5 and TRBJ1-4; D not resolved. The V gene's germline CDR1 is MNHEY and CDR2 SVGAGI. The CDR3 consists of 13 residues. The V gene lost 0 bases and the J gene lost 16 bases, with 15 bases spanning the gap. CDR3 in DNA: TGTGCCAGCAGTTACTCGAGCGTGGGGAATAGGTTTTTT. Translating it yields CASSYSSVGNRFF.

The rearrangement joins TRBV10-2 to TRBJ2-7; 10 nucleotides match TRBD1. V dropped 6 bases and J dropped 4; count of bases not matched to a gene: 9. The CDR3 has 15 amino acids. The germline gives CDR1 WSHSY, CDR2 SAAADI. The CDR3 coding sequence is TGCGCCAGCAGACTAGGGACAGGGGATCTGTACGAGCAGTACTTC. It codes for CASRLGTGDLYEQYF.

This chain links TRBV18 with TRBJ2-7; the D call may be TRBD1 or TRBD2 (5 bases each). The CDR3 has 14 amino acids. Germline lookup yields CDR1 KGHSH and CDR2 LQKENI. The V end lost 0 bases, the J end lost 7 bases, and 13 bases lay between the germline ends. CDR3 sequence: CASSPPGRSEEQYF. The CDR3 coding sequence is TGTGCCAGCTCACCACCGGGACGCTCTGAGGAGCAGTACTTC.

The V gene is TRBV5-1, the J gene TRBJ2-1; D is undetermined. This CDR3 is 16 amino acids long. In germline, CDR1 is SGHRS, CDR2 YFSETQ. V was clipped by 0 bases and J by 5 bases, with 15 bases between them. The CDR3 nucleotides read TGCGCCAGCAGCTTGGTAGGCCGCGCTACTAACAATGAGCAGTTCTTC. Its protein is CASSLVGRATNNEQFF.

The chain is built from TRBV19 and TRBJ2-3, with D possibly TRBD1 on 6 matching bases. Germline V gene sequence: CDR1 LNHDA, CDR2 SQIVND (reference sequence). The germline V and J ends were trimmed by 6 bases and 2 bases, with 18 bases remaining between them. The CDR3 is made up of 16 amino acids. CDR3 region: CASRPLGGGYTDTQYF. The CDR3 bases are TGTGCCAGTAGGCCCCTTGGGGGCGGGTACACAGATACGCAGTATTTT.

The rearrangement joins TRBV28 to TRBJ2-2, with D possibly called TRBD1 or TRBD2 (5 bases each). V lost 7 bases, J lost 0 bases, and 12 bases lay in between. The CDR3 consists of 15 residues. Germline V gene lookup returns CDR1 MDHEN and CDR2 SYDVKM. Here the CDR3 DNA reads TGTGCCAGCATTTCGGGGACCGCGAACACCGGGGAGCTGTTTTTT. As protein: CASISGTANTGELFF.

The chain carries TRBV27 and TRBJ1-2, with 8 bases aligning to TRBD1. The germline gives CDR1 MNHEY, CDR2 SMNVEV (reference sequence). The junction had 9 bases not matched to a gene; V was cut back by 5 bases and J by 7 bases. The CDR3 runs to 14 residues. The CDR3 nucleotides read TGTGCCAGCAGTACCCGGACAGGGTCATTTGGCTACACCTTC. Its translation is CASSTRTGSFGYTF.

The J gene is TRBJ2-1, the V gene TRBV5-8; D might be TRBD1 (6 bases). The CDR3 consists of 16 residues. Germline V gene sequence: CDR1 SGHTS, CDR2 YDEGEE. Trimming cost V 4 bases and J 4 bases, with 18 bases left between them. CDR3 DNA sequence: TGTGCCAGCAGCAGAACAGGGATAGCAGAGTACAATGAGCAGTTCTTC. It specifies CASSRTGIAEYNEQFF.

This clone appeared once. In nucleotides, the CDR3 is TGTGCCAGCAGCTTAGGGCGAGCGGGCACCTACAATGAGCAGTTCTTC. This translates into CASSLGRAGTYNEQFF. This chain joins TRBV11-2 and TRBJ2-1; D may be TRBD2 (6 bases). The ends were cut back, 1 base at V and 2 bases at J, with 12 bases in the middle. The CDR3 contains 16 residues. Germline V CDR1 and CDR2: SGHAT, FQNNGV.

The chain links TRBV10-3 to TRBJ1-2; 10 nucleotides line up with TRBD1. The CDR3 has 17 amino acids. CDR1 and CDR2 from the germline V gene are ENHRY and SYGVKD. V was clipped by 10 bases and J by 2 bases; unmatched bases: 16. In nucleotides, the CDR3 is TGTGCCACACGGAGTGAGCGGACAGGGGGTCCCAACTATGGCTACACCTTC. Translating it yields CATRSERTGGPNYGYTF.

The rearrangement links TRBV28 to TRBJ1-3; D may be TRBD1 (6 bases). CDR3 length: 14 residues. Trimming cost V 4 bases and J 7 bases, with 14 bases left between them. CDR1 is MDHEN and CDR2 is SYDVKM in the germline V gene. The CDR3 sequence: CASSSDRGGNTIYF. CDR3 bases: TGTGCCAGCAGTTCGGACAGAGGCGGGAACACCATATATTTT.

J is TRBJ2-5 and V is TRBV28, with a possible D match to TRBD1 (6 bases). The tail of the sequence fits TRBJ2-7 better, so the J call may be wrong. Germline V gene lookup returns CDR1 MDHEN and CDR2 SYDVKM. The CDR3 is 13 amino acids. The CDR3 DNA sequence: TGTGCCAGCAGACTCCAGGGGTCGCTCGAGCAGTACTTC. Protein sequence: CASRLQGSLEQYF.

The V gene is TRBV28, the J gene TRBJ1-2; 9 bases line up with TRBD1. V shed 6 bases and J 6 bases; nucleotides not matched to a gene: 14. The CDR3 loop spans 16 amino acids. Germline CDR1 and CDR2: MDHEN and SYDVKM. CDR3 loop: CASSPLYGTGQHGYTF. Written as DNA, the CDR3 is TGTGCCAGCAGCCCATTATATGGGACAGGGCAGCATGGCTACACCTTC.

The J gene is TRBJ2-7, the V gene TRBV5-1; D gene ambiguous. Per the germline V gene, CDR1 is SGHRS and CDR2 is YFSETQ. This CDR3 spans 15 amino acids. Trimming cost V 0 bases and J 3 bases, with 13 bases left between them. CDR3 DNA: TGCGCCAGCAGCTTGGAGTTCTATCCCCACTACGAGCAGTACTTC. Its translation is CASSLEFYPHYEQYF.

This chain joins TRBV7-3 and TRBJ2-2; 12 bases agree with TRBD2. The junction had 4 bases not matched to a gene; V was cut back by 6 bases and J by 5 bases. The V gene's germline CDR1 is SGHTA and CDR2 FQGTGA. The CDR3 runs to 15 residues. The CDR3 sequence is CASSSTSGRTGELFF. Written as DNA, the CDR3 is TGTGCCAGCAGTTCGACTAGCGGGAGAACCGGGGAGCTGTTTTTT.

The V gene is TRBV7-9, the J gene TRBJ1-1; 10 nucleotides match TRBD1. From germline, CDR1 is SEHNR and CDR2 FQNEAQ (reference sequence). This CDR3 comprises 18 residues. V dropped 4 bases and J dropped 2; count of bases not matched to a gene: 13. DNA for the CDR3: TGTGCCAGCAGCTCTAAACCGGGACAGGGGCCCGAAAACACTGAAGCTTTCTTT. Encoded protein: CASSSKPGQGPENTEAFF. Full variable domain (remainder filled in from reference TRBV7-9 and TRBJ1-1): DTGVSQNPRHKITKRGQNVTFRCDPISEHNRLYWYRQTLGQGPEFLTYFQNEAQLEKSRLLSDRFSAERPKGSFSTLEIQRTEQGDSAMYLCASSSKPGQGPENTEAFFGQGTRLTVV.

In its sample, this clone was seen once. The genes are TRBV27 and TRBJ2-2; 12 bases match TRBD2. CDR1 is MNHEY and CDR2 is SMNVEV in the germline V gene (reference sequence). CDR3 length: 15 residues. V trimming: 6 bases; J trimming: 5 bases; junction bases outside the gene matches: 4. CDR3 sequence (DNA): TGTGCCAGCAGAGCTAGCGGGAGGGGGACCGGGGAGCTGTTTTTT. As protein: CASRASGRGTGELFF.

V is TRBV27 and J is TRBJ2-5, with a tentative D call TRBD2 (7 bases). TRBJ2-7 explains the end of the DNA better; the J call may be wrong. The CDR3 totals 16 residues. Germline assignment: CDR1 MNHEY and CDR2 SMNVEV (reference sequence). DNA for the CDR3: TGTGCCAGCAGTTTTCGTCGGGGGGCAAGCTCCTACGAGCAGTACTTC. Its translation is CASSFRRGASSYEQYF.

V gene TRBV7-6 combines with J gene TRBJ2-5, with TRBD2 matching over 9 bases. The J call may not be correct, given that the DNA end is closer to TRBJ2-7. CDR3 length equals 15 residues. Germline V gene data show CDR1 as SGHVS and CDR2 as FNYEAQ. CDR3 DNA: TGTGCCAGCAGCCGAGCCGGGACTAGCTTCTACGAGCAGTACTTC. It translates to CASSRAGTSFYEQYF.